Each of the 5 T cell receptor beta chains below was sequenced from the same sample in a study of T cell responses to AZD1222 COVID-19 vaccine. Sequenced by immunoSEQ multiplex PCR; TCRdb stores in-frame clones only, minus some. The sample has approximately 90,000 clones, 91% seen once. Sequencing was performed on peripheral blood, taken on day 0 of AZD1222 vaccination. These receptors were obtained from an adult in good health.

The V gene is TRBV27, the J gene TRBJ1-1; 8 bases fit TRBD1. Germline V CDR1 and CDR2: MNHEY, SMNVEV (reference sequence). This CDR3 has 14 residues. V was pared by 3 bases and J by 5 bases, with 5 bases of the junction left unmatched. The CDR3 DNA reads TGTGCCAGCAGTTTGTTTAACAGGGGGACTGAAGCTTTCTTT. Protein: CASSLFNRGTEAFF.

This clone is a singleton in its sample. The chain is built from TRBV5-8 and TRBJ1-6; D gene unclear. The V end was cut by 6 bases, the J end by 3 bases, with 13 bases between. The CDR3 is 15 residues long. The germline gives CDR1 SGHTS, CDR2 YDEGEE. CDR3 nucleotide sequence: TGTGCCAGCACCACGAGTACTCGCTATAATTCACCCCTCCACTTT. Translated, it gives CASTTSTRYNSPLHF.

V and J are TRBV12-3 or TRBV12-4 and TRBJ1-5, with unresolved D. Between the trimmed V and J ends, which lost 6 bases and 7 bases, there was a span of 13 bases. There are 13 residues in the CDR3. CDR3 protein: CASRGPPGQPQHF. Written as DNA, the CDR3 is TGTGCCAGCAGAGGACCGCCGGGGCAGCCCCAGCATTTT.

The V gene is TRBV19, the J gene TRBJ2-1, with 11 nucleotides matching TRBD2. J gave up 8 bases and V 5 bases, and 8 bases lay outside the gene matches. The CDR3 has 15 residues. Germline lookup yields CDR1 LNHDA and CDR2 SQIVND (reference sequence). DNA for the CDR3: TGTGCCAGTAGTGTCGGGCTAGCGGGAGGTGATGAGCAGTTCTTC. As protein: CASSVGLAGGDEQFF.

The genes are TRBV4-1 and TRBJ2-3; 8 bases are shared with TRBD2. The CDR3 runs to 17 residues. Germline CDR1 is MGHRA and CDR2 is YSYEKL. The ends lost 1 base at V and 0 bases at J; junction bases unmatched: 6. The CDR3 nucleotides read TGCGCCAGCAGCCAAGGCCTAGCGGGCCTTAGCACAGATACGCAGTATTTT. Translated, it gives CASSQGLAGLSTDTQYF.